Listed below are T cell receptor beta chains from one sample, sequenced in a study of immune characterization of retroperitoneal liposarcoma. One entry per CDR3 protein, called by TCRdb with MiXCR from the PCR reads. This sample has 8,200 or so distinct CDR3 sequences, with about 40% found just once. The specimen was tumor tissue. Receptors originate from a male donor with retroperitoneal liposarcoma. Each CDR3 is given with its conserved first and last residue. Fields, in order: clone size, J gene, V gene, CDR3 protein. Clone size is stated in some rows and not others, as once, few, many or a class when expanded.

clone size: .
J gene: TRBJ2-1
V gene: TRBV6-6
CDR3 protein: CASSYRTSGTPSTQFF

clone size: .
J gene: TRBJ2-4
V gene: TRBV12-3/TRBV12-4
CDR3 protein: CASSSGLLQYF

clone size: .
J gene: TRBJ2-1
V gene: TRBV6-1
CDR3 protein: CASRASGSYNEQFF

clone size: .
J gene: TRBJ2-3
V gene: TRBV27
CDR3 protein: CASSLVAGVTDTQYF

clone size: medium-sized
J gene: TRBJ2-1
V gene: TRBV6-1
CDR3 protein: CASSDLEPYNEQFF

clone size: .
J gene: TRBJ1-1
V gene: TRBV7-8
CDR3 protein: CASSFRTGLMNTEAFF

clone size: .
J gene: TRBJ2-1
V gene: TRBV12-3/TRBV12-4
CDR3 protein: CASSVAGVGDEQFF

clone size: .
J gene: .
V gene: TRBV6-1
CDR3 protein: CASTERKNNEQYF

clone size: few
J gene: .
V gene: TRBV27
CDR3 protein: CASSLTSSSYEQYF

clone size: .
J gene: .
V gene: TRBV6-1
CDR3 protein: CATSGQFSYEQYF

clone size: .
J gene: TRBJ2-1
V gene: TRBV6-1
CDR3 protein: CASRTGTVPFREQFF

clone size: .
J gene: TRBJ2-5
V gene: TRBV7-6
CDR3 protein: CASSLRTAMRETQYF

clone size: few
J gene: TRBJ2-5
V gene: TRBV7-6
CDR3 protein: CASSLERGQETQYF

clone size: few
J gene: .
V gene: TRBV6-1
CDR3 protein: CASSLVTGGYEQYF

clone size: .
J gene: TRBJ2-1
V gene: TRBV6-5
CDR3 protein: CASEREGSYNEQFF

clone size: medium-sized
J gene: .
V gene: TRBV6-1
CDR3 protein: CASSRAGARDEQYF

clone size: .
J gene: TRBJ2-1
V gene: TRBV27
CDR3 protein: CASSLRASGQLDNEQFF

clone size: .
J gene: TRBJ2-1
V gene: TRBV24-1
CDR3 protein: CATSDQDRAETQFF

clone size: .
J gene: .
V gene: TRBV6-6
CDR3 protein: CASRGGIQTYEQYF

clone size: .
J gene: TRBJ2-5
V gene: TRBV6-1
CDR3 protein: CASSELSPLAKETQYF

clone size: medium-sized
J gene: TRBJ2-6
V gene: TRBV6-1
CDR3 protein: CATGTGISGANVLTF

clone size: .
J gene: TRBJ1-1
V gene: TRBV6-8
CDR3 protein: CASSDSTTGRIEAFF

clone size: medium-sized
J gene: TRBJ2-3
V gene: TRBV7-2
CDR3 protein: CASSLVGGDTQYF

clone size: few
J gene: .
V gene: TRBV6-1
CDR3 protein: CASSRESQNYEQYF

clone size: .
J gene: TRBJ2-1
V gene: TRBV24-1
CDR3 protein: CATSDPGTGYNEQFF

clone size: large
J gene: TRBJ2-1
V gene: TRBV6-1
CDR3 protein: CASSEREQETQFF

clone size: few
J gene: TRBJ2-1
V gene: TRBV12-3/TRBV12-4
CDR3 protein: CASSVRPRDRGSLSSAYEQFF

clone size: .
J gene: .
V gene: TRBV7-2
CDR3 protein: CATNANQGAYEQYF

clone size: .
J gene: .
V gene: TRBV12-3/TRBV12-4
CDR3 protein: CASSLWGPDNEQYF

clone size: few
J gene: TRBJ2-3
V gene: TRBV7-2
CDR3 protein: CASSPTSANPQYF

clone size: .
J gene: TRBJ2-1
V gene: TRBV27
CDR3 protein: CASSLGSGRPTMAQFF

clone size: .
J gene: TRBJ2-3
V gene: TRBV27
CDR3 protein: CASSVNLGASTDTQYF

clone size: .
J gene: TRBJ2-1
V gene: TRBV24-1
CDR3 protein: CATSDLPFGFTSGANNEQFF

clone size: .
J gene: TRBJ2-3
V gene: TRBV28
CDR3 protein: CASSLGGWNEQYF

clone size: few
J gene: TRBJ2-1
V gene: TRBV10-2
CDR3 protein: CASSESGYQETQFF

clone size: medium-sized
J gene: TRBJ2-1
V gene: TRBV6-1
CDR3 protein: CASSQRAGVVGRFF

clone size: few
J gene: TRBJ1-2
V gene: TRBV7-8
CDR3 protein: CASSLAGLLNYGYTF

clone size: few
J gene: .
V gene: TRBV6-5
CDR3 protein: CASSSRQGTKNIQYF

clone size: once
J gene: .
V gene: TRBV6-6
CDR3 protein: CASSPIVTSGVREQFF

clone size: few
J gene: TRBJ2-3
V gene: TRBV6-5
CDR3 protein: CASLPSGGVSTDTQYF

clone size: once
J gene: TRBJ2-2
V gene: TRBV6-1
CDR3 protein: CASSKKGGTDTGELFF

clone size: medium-sized
J gene: TRBJ2-1
V gene: TRBV6-1
CDR3 protein: CASSERVAGNEQFF

clone size: .
J gene: .
V gene: TRBV12-3/TRBV12-4
CDR3 protein: CASRTGLDYEQYF

clone size: .
J gene: TRBJ2-5
V gene: TRBV27
CDR3 protein: CASSPAGTSGTQYF

clone size: .
J gene: TRBJ2-3
V gene: TRBV27
CDR3 protein: CASSFWDRQPDTQYF

clone size: .
J gene: TRBJ2-3
V gene: TRBV7-6
CDR3 protein: CASSLDILRTDTQYF

clone size: few
J gene: TRBJ2-6
V gene: TRBV6-1
CDR3 protein: CASSEADSSGANVLTF

clone size: once
J gene: TRBJ2-3
V gene: TRBV6-1
CDR3 protein: CATGESFGDTQYF

clone size: few
J gene: TRBJ2-3
V gene: TRBV12-3/TRBV12-4
CDR3 protein: CASSLGGGTDTQYF

clone size: few
J gene: TRBJ2-3
V gene: TRBV6-5
CDR3 protein: CASSPSGGGPDTQYF

clone size: medium-sized
J gene: TRBJ2-1
V gene: TRBV7-2
CDR3 protein: CASSLAKESYEQFF

clone size: .
J gene: TRBJ2-3
V gene: TRBV7-2
CDR3 protein: CASSLARGRTDTQYF

clone size: .
J gene: TRBJ2-1
V gene: TRBV6-1
CDR3 protein: CASSILAGTYNEQFF

clone size: .
J gene: TRBJ2-3
V gene: TRBV7-2
CDR3 protein: CASSFRSGSSDTQYF

clone size: few
J gene: .
V gene: TRBV10-1
CDR3 protein: CASSSGLAAYEQYF

clone size: medium-sized
J gene: TRBJ2-1
V gene: TRBV7-2
CDR3 protein: CASSLGMYNEQFF

clone size: few
J gene: TRBJ2-6
V gene: TRBV6-6
CDR3 protein: CASSYSLNSGANVLTF

clone size: medium-sized
J gene: TRBJ2-5
V gene: TRBV7-6
CDR3 protein: CASSQNPGPQYF

clone size: few
J gene: TRBJ1-4
V gene: TRBV12-5
CDR3 protein: CASGLVQGQGFNEKLFF